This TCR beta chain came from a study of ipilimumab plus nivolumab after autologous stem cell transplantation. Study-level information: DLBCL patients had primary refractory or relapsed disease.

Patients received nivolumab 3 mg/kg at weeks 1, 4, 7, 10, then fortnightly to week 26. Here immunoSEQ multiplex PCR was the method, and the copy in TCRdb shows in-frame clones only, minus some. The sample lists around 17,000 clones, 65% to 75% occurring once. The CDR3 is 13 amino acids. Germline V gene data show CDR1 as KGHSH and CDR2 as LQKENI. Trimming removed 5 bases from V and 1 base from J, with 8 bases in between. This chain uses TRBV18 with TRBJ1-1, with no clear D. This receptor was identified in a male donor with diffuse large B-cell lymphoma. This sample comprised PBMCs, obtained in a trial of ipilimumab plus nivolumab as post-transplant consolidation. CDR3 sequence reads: CASSGSQNTEAFF. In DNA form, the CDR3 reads TGTGCCAGCTCAGGATCGCAGAACACTGAAGCTTTCTTT.